This TCR beta chain was obtained from a study of blood T cell repertoires in COVID-19. This CDR3 is 21 amino acids long. The V segment lost 0 bases and the J segment 2 bases; nucleotides outside the gene matches: 18. In germline, CDR1 is LNHNV, CDR2 YYDKDF (reference sequence). This clone was detected once. Source study methods: How many nucleated cells were present was estimated from reference gene primer amplification. Libraries were prepared by immunoSEQ multiplex PCR; TCRdb keeps only in-frame clonotypes and omits some of them. V and J calls and clone size follow that table, whereas D and trimming were derived from the DNA. The sample holds approximately 170,000 clones, approximately 78% seen once.

Sequences were obtained from peripheral blood. The clonotype comes from a human donor in a cohort sampled during active COVID-19. The rearrangement joins TRBV15 to TRBJ2-3, with 9 bases matching TRBD2. CDR3 coding DNA: TGTGCCACCAGCAGAGATCGGGGCGTCGGCGGGGGGGCCAGGTTCACAGATACGCAGTATTTT. Protein sequence: CATSRDRGVGGGARFTDTQYF.